The 15 T cell receptor beta chains in this list originate from one sample, sequenced in a study of Graves' ophthalmopathy and Graves' hyperthyroidism. RNA served as the template for amplifying TCR beta CDR3 regions. Second-round multiplex PCR came after a first-round RT-PCR that employed HTBI primers. Using its own MiXCR run on the multiplex PCR reads, TCRdb lists one record per CDR3 protein. This table has about 1.2 million distinct CDR3 sequences, less than 45% appearing once. The sample taken for sequencing was peripheral blood or thyroid tissue (not recorded which). The receptors derive from an adult man with Graves' hyperthyroidism.

V and J are TRBV10-3 and TRBJ1-5; no firm D call. Germline CDR1 and CDR2: ENHRY and SYGVKD. With 10 bases removed from V and 0 bases from J, the gap between germline ends came to 19 bases. The CDR3 totals 16 residues. The CDR3 sequence: CATGRKDSYSNQPQHF. CDR3 nucleotide sequence: TGTGCCACAGGTCGGAAAGATAGTTATAGCAATCAGCCCCAGCATTTT.

This clonotype was recorded at least ten times. V gene TRBV19 combines with J gene TRBJ1-2, with 9 bases fitting TRBD1. There are 15 residues in the CDR3. The V and J ends lost 4 bases and 6 bases, in that order; junction bases with no gene match: 9. CDR1 LNHDA and CDR2 SQIVND come from the germline V gene (reference sequence). The CDR3 reads CASSTPGQGTHGYTF. The DNA for the CDR3 is TGTGCCAGTAGTACTCCGGGACAGGGAACCCATGGCTACACCTTC.

The DNA of the CDR3 is TGCGCCAGCAGCCAAGACCCCCTATTCACGTACCAAGAGACCCAGTACTTC. Amino acid sequence: CASSQDPLFTYQETQYF. V is TRBV4-1 and J is TRBJ2-5; no reliable D call. In germline, CDR1 is MGHRA, CDR2 YSYEKL. The V end lost 0 bases, the J end lost 0 bases, and 14 bases lay between the germline ends. There are 17 residues in the CDR3.

The CDR3: CAISARDLQHSYEQYF. As DNA, the CDR3 is TGTGCCATCAGTGCTAGAGATTTGCAGCACTCCTACGAGCAGTACTTC. V usage is TRBV10-3 and J usage is TRBJ2-7; D unresolved. The CDR3 consists of 16 residues. V shed 4 bases and J shed 0 bases, with 16 bases lying between them. Germline CDR1 and CDR2: ENHRY and SYGVKD.

This chain uses TRBV20-1 with TRBJ2-5; D perhaps matches TRBD2 (7 bases). Trimming removed 4 bases from V and 6 bases from J, with 12 bases in between. CDR1 is DFQATT and CDR2 is SNEGSKA in the germline V gene (reference sequence). The CDR3 runs to 12 residues. The CDR3 DNA reads TGCAGTGCTAAGGTCGGGGGGCAGACCCAGTACTTC. Amino acids: CSAKVGGQTQYF.

CDR3 sequence reads: CSVADSGNEAFF. The DNA of the CDR3 is TGCAGCGTAGCAGACAGTGGGAATGAAGCTTTCTTT. The chain recombines TRBV29-1 with TRBJ1-1; the D gene is possibly TRBD1 (5 bases). V lost 6 bases to trimming and J lost 7 bases, with 15 bases between them. The CDR3 sequence is 12 residues long. CDR1 is SQVTM and CDR2 is ANQGSEA in the germline V gene.

This clonotype was observed many times. The V gene is TRBV20-1, the J gene TRBJ1-4, with D tentatively TRBD1 (6 bases). V gave up 2 bases and J gave up 2 bases, with 18 bases separating them. Germline CDR1 and CDR2: DFQATT and SNEGSKA (reference sequence). The CDR3 is 17 residues long. The CDR3 coding sequence is TGCAGTGCTAGACCCGGTTCTGGGGGGGGCACTAATGAAAAACTGTTTTTT. Translated: CSARPGSGGGTNEKLFF.

Only one count was recorded for this clonotype. J is TRBJ2-7 and V is TRBV6-1; possibly TRBD2 for D (6 bases). This CDR3 comprises 12 residues. Trimming pared 10 bases from V and 3 bases from J, leaving 13 bases between. Germline V lookup: CDR1 MNHNS, CDR2 SASEGT. The CDR3 sequence is CAIRRDGYEQYF. As DNA, the CDR3 is TGTGCCATCAGGAGGGACGGCTACGAGCAGTACTTC.

This clonotype showed up many times. The chain carries TRBV11-2 and TRBJ1-1, with D uncertain. The V end was cut by 0 bases, the J end by 5 bases, with 7 bases between. The CDR3 length is 13 residues. Per the germline V gene, CDR1 is SGHAT and CDR2 is FQNNGV. This CDR3 reads CASSLEIRTEAFF. In DNA, the CDR3 is TGTGCCAGCAGCTTAGAAATTAGAACTGAAGCTTTCTTT.

This clonotype was seen a handful of times. The V gene is TRBV6-5, the J gene TRBJ1-5, with a weak D call TRBD1 (6 bases). The germline V gene has CDR1 MNHEY and CDR2 SVGAGI. Trimming took 6 bases from V and 2 from J, leaving 17 bases between them. The CDR3 is made up of 16 amino acids. CDR3 sequence reads: CASRSVGGRGNQPQHF. The CDR3 DNA follows: TGTGCCAGCAGGTCTGTAGGGGGTCGTGGCAATCAGCCCCAGCATTTT.

This clonotype was observed at least ten times. The J gene is TRBJ1-1, the V gene TRBV29-1, with 10 nucleotides matching TRBD1. Unmatched junction bases numbered 9, after V lost 7 bases and J lost 1 base. Germline V CDR1 and CDR2: SQVTM, ANQGSEA. The CDR3 spans 15 residues. This CDR3 reads CSAGGTGAPNTEAFF. The CDR3 coding sequence is TGCAGCGCTGGCGGGACAGGGGCCCCGAACACTGAAGCTTTCTTT.

The V call is TRBV29-1, the J call TRBJ2-1, with 7 bases identical to TRBD1. This CDR3 is 13 amino acids long. CDR1 and CDR2 (germline): SQVTM, ANQGSEA. V shed 6 bases, J shed 7 bases, and the junction held 9 bases outside the gene matches. CDR3 DNA: TGCAGCGTGCAAGGGGGCCTTGCGAATGAGCAGTTCTTC. Its translation: CSVQGGLANEQFF.

The chain links TRBV7-9 to TRBJ2-5, with 9 positions matching TRBD2. Unmatched junction bases numbered 10, after V lost 5 bases and J lost 6 bases. The germline gives CDR1 SEHNR, CDR2 FQNEAQ (reference sequence). CDR3 length: 15 amino acids. The chain's CDR3 is CASSPMAGGPKTQYF. CDR3 DNA sequence: TGTGCCAGCAGCCCCATGGCGGGGGGGCCTAAGACCCAGTACTTC.

V gene TRBV15 combines with J gene TRBJ2-3; 7 nucleotides match TRBD1. This CDR3 has 15 amino acids. Germline values: CDR1 LNHNV, CDR2 YYDKDF (reference sequence). V lost 7 bases and J lost 1; bases outside the gene matches: 8. The CDR3 DNA sequence: TGTGCCACCACCGCTAGAACAGGGGGCACAGATACGCAGTATTTT. This codes for CATTARTGGTDTQYF. The full variable domain, in which reference TRBV15 and TRBJ2-3 provide the parts outside the CDR3, is DAMVIQNPRYQVTQFGKPVTLSCSQTLNHNVMYWYQQKSSQAPKLLFHYYDKDFNNEADTPDNFQSRRPNTSFCFLDIRSPGLGDTAMYLCATTARTGGTDTQYFGPGTRLTVL.

The sample holds many counts of this clonotype. The chain is built from TRBV29-1 and TRBJ2-7; perhaps D is TRBD1 or TRBD2 (5 bases each). V was trimmed by 6 bases and J by 4 bases, leaving 19 bases between them. CDR1 and CDR2 from the germline V gene are SQVTM and ANQGSEA. This CDR3 has 14 residues. The CDR3 loop reads CSVRRDLETYEQYF. The CDR3 coding sequence is TGCAGCGTACGCCGGGACCTAGAAACGTACGAGCAGTACTTC.